Below, 6 T cell receptor beta chains from the same sample are listed, as sequenced in a study of untreated major depressive disorder. The data were produced by immunoSEQ multiplex PCR, yet TCRdb's version contains in-frame clones alone and is incomplete. The sample comprises about 21,000 clones, roughly 91% of which are singletons, and about 0.31% rests with the top ten. The material sequenced was CD4+ T cells from PBMCs. These receptors all come from a man younger than 45 in good health.

This chain joins TRBV7-2 and TRBJ1-1; D is unclear. The germline CDR1 and CDR2 sequences are SGHTA and FQGNSA. This CDR3 is built from 14 residues. V lost 1 base, J lost 5 bases, and 11 bases lay in between. CDR3 bases: TGTGCCAGCAGCTTAGTTCTGGGAGAGACTGAAGCTTTCTTT. It yields the protein CASSLVLGETEAFF.

The V call is TRBV12-5, the J call TRBJ1-1; maybe TRBD1 (5 bases). CDR3 size: 16 residues. The germline CDR1 and CDR2 sequences are LGHNT and FRNRAP. The V gene lost 10 bases and the J gene lost 0 bases, with 21 bases spanning the gap. The CDR3 sequence is CATADTVSGMNTEAFF. Here the CDR3 DNA reads TGTGCTACCGCGGACACAGTGTCCGGGATGAACACTGAAGCTTTCTTT.

The V gene is TRBV27, the J gene TRBJ2-1; no clear D. The germline V and J ends were trimmed by 6 bases and 3 bases, with 3 bases remaining between them. The CDR3 length is 11 residues. Germline lookup yields CDR1 MNHEY and CDR2 SMNVEV (reference sequence). The CDR3 region has the DNA TGTGCCAGCAGGGTCTACAATGAGCAGTTCTTC. Residues: CASRVYNEQFF.

The rearrangement uses TRBV19 and TRBJ1-1; D not resolved. CDR1 and CDR2 from the germline V gene are LNHDA and SQIVND (reference sequence). V was shortened by 6 bases and J by 1 base, with 12 bases between the two germline ends. This CDR3 is 14 amino acids long. The CDR3 sequence is CASSWGTANTEAFF. CDR3 DNA: TGTGCCAGTAGCTGGGGAACGGCGAACACTGAAGCTTTCTTT.

The chain uses TRBV2 and TRBJ2-3; TRBD2 agrees at 8 bases. Germline V gives CDR1 SNHLY, CDR2 FYNNEI. Trimming took 6 bases from V and 0 from J; bases not matched to a gene: 8. The CDR3 runs to 16 residues. The CDR3 protein is CASRTRASGSTDTQYF. CDR3 nucleotides: TGTGCCAGCAGGACCCGGGCTAGCGGGAGCACAGATACGCAGTATTTT.

V gene TRBV5-6 combines with J gene TRBJ2-5, with 7 bases that match TRBD1. The CDR3 consists of 13 residues. Germline values: CDR1 SGHDT, CDR2 YYEEEE. The V segment lost 2 bases and the J segment 4 bases; nucleotides outside the gene matches: 2. The chain's CDR3 is CASSFNRGETQYF. The CDR3 DNA sequence: TGTGCCAGCAGCTTTAACAGGGGAGAGACCCAGTACTTC.